The 9 T cell receptor beta chains reported below all come from one sample, sequenced in a study of T cell responses to AZD1222 COVID-19 vaccine (dated by TCRdb to the early 2020s). Read against the paper, the sample's time point label means: about 28 days (+/-7) after the second vaccine dose. The library was produced with the immunoSEQ multiplex PCR assay. The clones in this table, taken by TCRdb from immuneACCESS, are in-frame only. Not every clone is retained; where verified, under half of the shortfall comes from an unresolved V gene, and the cause of the rest is unknown. For this sample the table gives around 140,000 clones, of which 80% to 95% were detected only once. The ten top clones hold 2.5% to 4% of the sample. The sequencing used peripheral blood, collected 28 days after the second AZD1222 dose. These receptors were obtained from an adult who received the AZD1222 COVID-19 vaccine.

The rearrangement joins TRBV4-3 to TRBJ1-3; no clear D gene. CDR3 size: 16 residues. Trimming left V 2 bases short and J 2 bases short, with 13 bases between. Germline CDR1 is LGHNA and CDR2 is YSLEER. CDR3 sequence (DNA): TGCGCCAGCAGCCAAACTCTTCACGGGGCTGGAAACACCATATATTTT. It yields the protein CASSQTLHGAGNTIYF.

In this sample, this clone turned up a few times. The V and J genes are TRBV15 and TRBJ2-1; 10 nucleotides align to TRBD2. Germline lookup yields CDR1 LNHNV and CDR2 YYDKDF (reference sequence). The CDR3 loop spans 15 amino acids. V shed 0 bases, J shed 8 bases, and the junction held 4 bases outside the gene matches. CDR3 loop: CATSRDSSGSDEQFF. For the CDR3, the DNA is TGTGCCACCAGCAGAGATTCTAGCGGGAGTGATGAGCAGTTCTTC.

The sample holds one count of this clone. The chain links TRBV28 to TRBJ2-5; tentatively, D is TRBD1 (6 bases). The V gene lost 6 bases and the J gene lost 0 bases, with 8 bases spanning the gap. The V gene's germline CDR1 is MDHEN and CDR2 SYDVKM. There are 13 residues in the CDR3. CDR3: CASRQGNQETQYF. CDR3 DNA sequence: TGTGCCAGCAGACAGGGCAACCAAGAGACCCAGTACTTC. Using reference TRBV28 and TRBJ2-5 for the parts outside the CDR3, the full variable domain is DVKVTQSSRYLVKRTGEKVFLECVQDMDHENMFWYRQDPGLGLRLIYFSYDVKMKEKGDIPEGYSVSREKKERFSLILESASTNQTSMYLCASRQGNQETQYFGPGTRLLVL.

The rearrangement joins TRBV3-1 (or the pseudogene TRBV3-2) to TRBJ2-1; 15 nucleotides line up with TRBD2. V lost 3 bases and J lost 8; bases outside the gene matches: 11. Germline CDR1 is LGHDT and CDR2 is YNNKEL (reference sequence). The CDR3 runs 18 residues. The chain's CDR3 is CASSHPSGTSGRFDEQFF. DNA of the CDR3: TGTGCCAGCAGCCACCCCAGTGGGACTAGCGGGAGGTTCGATGAGCAGTTCTTC.

This clone was seen just once. The chain couples TRBV5-1 to TRBJ2-5; 8 bases fit TRBD1. Germline loops: CDR1 SGHRS, CDR2 YFSETQ. V shed 3 bases and J 5 bases; nucleotides not matched to a gene: 6. There are 14 residues in the CDR3. The CDR3 region is CASSSKQGEETQYF. In nucleotides, the CDR3 is TGCGCCAGCAGCTCCAAACAGGGGGAGGAGACCCAGTACTTC.

CDR3 nucleotide sequence: TGTGCCAGCAGTTTTCTGGGACAGACCGGACCTGAAGCTTTCTTT. It encodes CASSFLGQTGPEAFF. The V gene is TRBV6-2 or TRBV6-3, the J gene TRBJ1-1; 7 bases agree with TRBD1. V gave up 4 bases and J gave up 6 bases; unmatched junction bases: 11. CDR3 size: 15 residues. CDR1 and CDR2 (germline): MNHEY, SVGEGT.

This clone was found once. V usage is TRBV6-2 or TRBV6-3 and J usage is TRBJ2-2; 9 bases map to TRBD2. This CDR3 spans 18 amino acids. With V trimmed by 2 bases and J by 3 bases, 10 bases remained unmatched. The V gene's germline CDR1 is MNHEY and CDR2 SVGEGT. DNA for the CDR3: TGTGCCAGCAGTTACGCGCCGGGACTAGCAAAATACACCGGGGAGCTGTTTTTT. Translated: CASSYAPGLAKYTGELFF.

The CDR3 sequence: CASSLEWTAVNYGYTF. The CDR3 DNA reads TGTGCCAGCAGCTTAGAGTGGACGGCCGTAAACTATGGCTACACCTTC. The chain recombines TRBV7-2 with TRBJ1-2; D gene unclear. The V gene's germline CDR1 is SGHTA and CDR2 FQGNSA. The germline V and J ends were trimmed by 1 base and 2 bases, with 14 bases remaining between them. This CDR3 is 16 amino acids long.

V gene TRBV30 combines with J gene TRBJ1-1; D not resolved. From germline, CDR1 is GTSNPN and CDR2 SVGIG (reference sequence). This CDR3 is built from 11 residues. The V gene lost 1 base and the J gene lost 10 bases, with 10 bases spanning the gap. The DNA of the CDR3 is TGTGCCTGGAGTGACACCCTCGGAGCTTTCTTT. It translates to CAWSDTLGAFF.